Presented here are 21 T cell receptor beta chains from one specimen sequenced in a study of early T cells in non-severe SARS-CoV-2 infection. TCRdb analysed the 5' RACE reads with MiXCR anew, one entry per CDR3 protein. The profile covers around 93,000 distinct CDR3 sequences, with approximately 12% appearing a single time and 4.4% taken by the ten largest. This material consisted of whole blood, taken at baseline. The receptors were sampled from an adult who was a healthcare worker with PCR-confirmed SARS-CoV-2 infection or an uninfected control (not recorded which).

This clonotype was detected many times. This chain connects TRBV7-6 to TRBJ2-3; 11 bases line up with TRBD2. The CDR3 totals 18 residues. The ends lost 4 bases at V and 2 bases at J; junction bases unmatched: 11. CDR1 and CDR2 (germline): SGHVS, FNYEAQ. CDR3 region: CASSSGLLAGEITDTQYF. In DNA, the CDR3 is TGTGCCAGCAGCTCCGGCCTACTAGCGGGGGAAATCACAGATACGCAGTATTTT.

In nucleotides, the CDR3 is TGTGCCTGGGGGGGGGCAACTGAAGCTTTCTTT. Its protein product is CAWGGATEAFF. This chain links TRBV30 with TRBJ1-1; TRBD1 is a possible D gene (6 bases). The CDR3 sequence is 11 residues long. V lost 5 bases and J 5 bases, leaving 9 bases between the germline ends. Germline CDR1 GTSNPN, CDR2 SVGIG (reference sequence).

This clonotype was observed a handful of times. The rearrangement uses TRBV4-1 and TRBJ1-2, with D perhaps matching TRBD1 (5 bases). Trimming shortened V by 4 bases and J by 2 bases, and 8 bases separated the two germline ends. Per germline, CDR1 MGHRA and CDR2 YSYEKL. This CDR3 contains 13 residues. The CDR3 coding sequence is TGCGCCAGCAGCCCGACAGCGAACTATGGCTACACCTTC. Amino acid sequence: CASSPTANYGYTF.

This clonotype was counted between two and nine times. A junction end diverges from the germline sequence, so it may reflect a read error. The V call is TRBV7-2, the J call TRBJ2-7, with 12 bases lining up with TRBD2. The CDR3 is 17 residues long. Germline lookup yields CDR1 SGHTA and CDR2 FQGNSA. The CDR3 loop reads CASTLLAGGTFPYEQYF. DNA for the CDR3: TGTGCCAGCACCTTACTAGCGGGGGGCACTTTTCCCTACGAGCAGTACTTC.

Only a few counts were recorded for this clonotype. The chain joins TRBV12-3 or TRBV12-4 to TRBJ1-2; D might be TRBD1 (5 bases). Trimming took 2 bases from V and 2 from J, leaving 6 bases between them. CDR3 length: 13 residues. CDR3 sequence (DNA): TGTGCCAGCAGTTTACGACAGAACTATGGCTACACCTTC. This sequence encodes CASSLRQNYGYTF.

The chain uses TRBV7-3 and TRBJ1-5, with 7 nucleotides matching TRBD1. Germline V CDR1 and CDR2: SGHTA, FQGTGA. The V segment lost 1 base and the J segment 0 bases; nucleotides outside the gene matches: 15. This CDR3 spans 20 amino acids. CDR3 sequence (DNA): TGTGCCAGCAGCTTAAACACGGTGGGACAGCCACTTTATAGCAATCAGCCCCAGCATTTT. Amino acids: CASSLNTVGQPLYSNQPQHF. The entire variable domain, with the rest obtained from reference TRBV7-3 and TRBJ1-5, is as follows: GAGVSQTPSNKVTEKGKYVELRCDPISGHTALYWYRQSLGQGPEFLIYFQGTGAADDSGLPNDRFFAVRPEGSVSTLKIQRTERGDSAVYLCASSLNTVGQPLYSNQPQHFGDGTRLSIL.

The chain carries TRBV7-3 and TRBJ2-2; D not certain. With 1 base removed from V and 0 bases from J, the gap between germline ends came to 9 bases. Germline V lookup: CDR1 SGHTA, CDR2 FQGTGA. The CDR3 consists of 16 residues. The CDR3 sequence: CASSLRPAPNTGELFF. In DNA, the CDR3 is TGTGCCAGCAGCTTAAGACCAGCGCCGAACACCGGGGAGCTGTTTTTT.

This clonotype was counted ten times or more. This chain connects TRBV7-9 to TRBJ2-3; the D is unclear. Germline values: CDR1 SEHNR, CDR2 FQNEAQ (reference sequence). V was cut by 3 bases and J by 0 bases, with 4 bases left in between. CDR3 length equals 13 residues. This CDR3 reads CASSFLSTDTQYF. CDR3 DNA: TGTGCCAGCAGCTTCCTCAGCACAGATACGCAGTATTTT.

Many counts were recorded for this clonotype. The CDR3 here is CSARVAGNVGELFF. The CDR3 DNA follows: TGCAGTGCCCGGGTAGCGGGAAACGTCGGGGAGCTGTTTTTT. The rearrangement uses TRBV20-1 and TRBJ2-2; TRBD2 matches at 8 bases. J gave up 7 bases and V 6 bases, and 10 bases lay outside the gene matches. This CDR3 comprises 14 residues. The germline CDR1 and CDR2 sequences are DFQATT and SNEGSKA (reference sequence).

The chain recombines TRBV20-1 with TRBJ1-5; D possibly corresponds to TRBD1 (5 bases). Looked up from germline, CDR1 is DFQATT and CDR2 is SNEGSKA (reference sequence). V was shortened by 6 bases and J by 4 bases, with 19 bases between the two germline ends. This CDR3 has 15 residues. DNA for the CDR3: TGCAGTGCCATTGATAGACAGCGGTTTAATCAGCCCCAGCATTTT. Protein product: CSAIDRQRFNQPQHF.

This clonotype was recorded a few times. The chain is built from TRBV5-4 and TRBJ2-4; no firm D call. V lost 0 bases and J lost 1, with 5 bases in between. The V gene's germline CDR1 is SGHNT and CDR2 YYREEE (reference sequence). CDR3 length: 14 residues. CDR3 residues: CASSLVGAKNIQYF. In DNA form, the CDR3 reads TGTGCCAGCAGCTTGGTTGGTGCCAAAAACATTCAGTACTTC. The entire variable domain, with the rest obtained from reference TRBV5-4 and TRBJ2-4, is as follows: ETGVTQSPTHLIKTRGQQVTLRCSSQSGHNTVSWYQQALGQGPQFIFQYYREEENGRGNFPPRFSGLQFPNYSSELNVNALELDDSALYLCASSLVGAKNIQYFGAGTRLSVL.

The table lists this clonotype with many counts. The V gene is TRBV14, the J gene TRBJ2-1; 7 bases align to TRBD2. V lost 3 bases and J lost 8; bases outside the gene matches: 13. This CDR3 has 16 amino acids. The germline gives CDR1 SGHDN, CDR2 FVKESK. In nucleotides, the CDR3 is TGTGCCAGCAGCCATCCCCTAGCGGCCTCTTGGGATGAGCAGTTCTTC. Translating gives CASSHPLAASWDEQFF.

Ten or more counts support this clonotype. The chain has TRBV2 and TRBJ1-1; 8 nucleotides align to TRBD1. CDR1 and CDR2 from the germline V gene are SNHLY and FYNNEI. Unmatched junction bases numbered 5, after V lost 6 bases and J lost 5 bases. This CDR3 has 13 amino acids. The chain's CDR3 is CASRTGGGTEAFF. The CDR3 bases are TGTGCCAGCAGAACAGGGGGTGGAACTGAAGCTTTCTTT.

Only a few counts were recorded for this clonotype. The chain employs TRBV12-3 or TRBV12-4 and TRBJ1-6, with D possibly matching TRBD1 (5 bases). V was pared by 2 bases and J by 7 bases, with 15 bases between. This CDR3 is 16 amino acids long. The chain's CDR3 is CASSLISWRGNSPLHF. In DNA, the CDR3 is TGTGCCAGCAGTTTAATATCTTGGCGGGGGAATTCACCCCTCCACTTT.

The rearrangement links TRBV11-3 to TRBJ2-1, with TRBD2 identical over 8 bases. This CDR3 has 15 amino acids. Germline V CDR1 and CDR2: SGHNT, YENEEA. Trimming took 5 bases from V and 0 from J; bases not matched to a gene: 3. CDR3 loop: CASSTGLASYNEQFF. CDR3 DNA sequence: TGTGCCAGCAGCACAGGACTAGCCTCCTACAATGAGCAGTTCTTC.

This chain links TRBV5-4 with TRBJ2-7, with TRBD1 matching 8 bases. CDR3 length: 15 amino acids. The V and J ends lost 1 base and 6 bases, in that order; junction bases with no gene match: 9. Germline CDR1 reads SGHNT; CDR2 reads YYREEE (reference sequence). CDR3 sequence reads: CASSLPGTGAFEQYF. CDR3 sequence (DNA): TGTGCCAGCAGCTTGCCCGGGACAGGTGCTTTCGAGCAGTACTTC.

CDR3 sequence: CASSQDWSGSAYNSPLHF. In DNA form, the CDR3 reads TGCGCCAGCAGCCAAGATTGGTCAGGGAGCGCCTATAATTCACCCCTCCACTTT. The chain employs TRBV4-1 and TRBJ1-6, with a weak D call TRBD1 (5 bases). V was shortened by 0 bases and J by 2 bases, with 14 bases between the two germline ends. Germline loops: CDR1 MGHRA, CDR2 YSYEKL. This CDR3 is built from 18 residues.

Only a few counts were recorded for this clonotype. V gene TRBV10-1 combines with J gene TRBJ2-3; TRBD1 aligns across 9 bases. Per germline, CDR1 WNHNN and CDR2 SYGVQD (reference sequence). The junction had 4 bases not matched to a gene; V was cut back by 7 bases and J by 2 bases. This CDR3 has 14 residues. The CDR3 DNA reads as TGCGCCAGCAAAGGGGACAGGGTCACAGATACGCAGTATTTT. Translation: CASKGDRVTDTQYF.

This clonotype was seen only a few times. This sequence joins TRBV5-6 and TRBJ1-2; tentative D call: TRBD1 (6 bases). This CDR3 spans 15 amino acids. Germline V gives CDR1 SGHDT, CDR2 YYEEEE. The ends were cut back, 1 base at V and 4 bases at J, with 14 bases in the middle. The CDR3, as DNA: TGTGCCAGCAGCTTGAGGCAGGGGTCAACCTATGGCTACACCTTC. Translating gives CASSLRQGSTYGYTF.

This clonotype was recorded many times. CDR3 bases: TGTGCCAGCAGCACCTGGACTAGCGGGGTTTACGAGCAGTACTTC. Translating it yields CASSTWTSGVYEQYF. The chain uses TRBV3-1 and TRBJ2-7, with 12 bases matching TRBD2. CDR1 LGHDT and CDR2 YNNKEL come from the germline V gene (reference sequence). The CDR3 spans 15 residues. J was trimmed by 4 bases and V by 5 bases; bases with no gene match: 6.

In this sample, this clonotype turned up a few times. The chain couples TRBV14 to TRBJ1-1, with D unresolved. Germline V gene data show CDR1 as SGHDN and CDR2 as FVKESK. V was cut by 4 bases and J by 9 bases, with 12 bases left in between. CDR3 length equals 12 residues. Here the CDR3 DNA reads TGTGCCAGCAGCCCGAGGACTGGAAAAGCTTTCTTT. It yields the protein CASSPRTGKAFF. Complete variable domain (other parts from reference TRBV14 and TRBJ1-1): EAGVTQFPSHSVIEKGQTVTLRCDPISGHDNLYWYRRVMGKEIKFLLHFVKESKQDESGMPNNRFLAERTGGTYSTLKVQPAELEDSGVYFCASSPRTGKAFFGQGTRLTVV.